This record concerns one TCR beta chain sequence. Antigen: not known. This sample is drawn from a study of CD8+ T cells in alopecia areata. Notes on the study in general: Links between baseline CD8+ expansion and response need larger treated cohorts. Tofacitinib delivered significant drops in scalp clonality and in expanded CD8+ clones among the top 100.

As the sequencing template, cDNA was produced by extracting RNA and reverse transcribing it. Method: immunoSEQ multiplex PCR; TCRdb's copy keeps in-frame clones and lacks some. Of about 76,000 clones in the sample, around 65% are singletons; the top ten hold less than 25%. Documented treatment: oral pan-JAK inhibitor, 5-10 mg twice daily. CD4+ and CD8+ T cells were sorted from PBMCs. Germline-derived CDR1 and CDR2 are SEHNR and FQNEAQ (reference sequence). J lost 7 bases, V lost 6 bases, and 17 bases had no gene match. The CDR3 consists of 17 residues. The specimen comprised CD8+ T cells sorted from blood, sampled at week 24, from a patient treated with tofacitinib. The receptor comes from a human donor with alopecia areata. The rearrangement uses TRBV7-9 and TRBJ2-5, with 10 bases fitting TRBD1. The CDR3 loop reads CASRPPSAGTGDGTQYF. In DNA, the CDR3 is TGTGCCAGCAGACCACCATCCGCGGGGACAGGGGATGGGACCCAGTACTTC.